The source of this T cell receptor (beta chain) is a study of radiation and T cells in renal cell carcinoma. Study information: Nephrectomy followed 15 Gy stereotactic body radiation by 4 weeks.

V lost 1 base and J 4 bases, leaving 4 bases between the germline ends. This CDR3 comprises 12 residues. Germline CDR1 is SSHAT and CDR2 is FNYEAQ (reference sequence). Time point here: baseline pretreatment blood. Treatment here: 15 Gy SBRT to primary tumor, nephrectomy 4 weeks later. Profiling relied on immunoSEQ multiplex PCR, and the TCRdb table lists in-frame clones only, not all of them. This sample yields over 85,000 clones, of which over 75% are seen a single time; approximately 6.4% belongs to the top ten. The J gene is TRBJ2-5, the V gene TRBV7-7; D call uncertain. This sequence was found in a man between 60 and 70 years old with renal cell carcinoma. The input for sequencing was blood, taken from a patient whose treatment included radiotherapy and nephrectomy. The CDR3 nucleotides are TGTGCCAGCAGCTTAGTTGGAGAGACCCAGTACTTC. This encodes CASSLVGETQYF.